This T cell receptor beta chain was identified in a study of beta chain features in type 1 diabetes. Findings of the study overall: Among all four CD4+ subsets, Type 1 diabetes patients had TCRB CDR3s that were moderately but significantly shorter.

A CD45RO/CCR7/CD25/CD127/CD95/CD27 panel sorted naive, central memory, regulatory and stem cell-like memory CD4+ cells. This clone was seen a few times. Its matching antigen is unknown. Reverse transcribing all isolated RNA meant expressed TCRB transcripts were sequenced. Assay: immunoSEQ multiplex PCR; the TCRdb copy retains only in-frame clones and omits some. This sample yields approximately 120,000 clones, of which roughly 43% are seen a single time; roughly 0.059% belongs to the top ten. V was clipped by 0 bases and J by 4 bases, with 11 bases between them. Germline V gives CDR1 MGHRA, CDR2 YSYEKL. This CDR3 is built from 15 residues.

The receptor's source is a woman younger than 30 in good health. The chain joins TRBV4-1 to TRBJ2-3; possible D gene TRBD1, 5 bases. The sequenced sample was stem cell memory CD4+ T cells from blood. The chain's CDR3 is CASSQEARAPDTQYF. The CDR3 coding sequence is TGCGCCAGCAGCCAAGAAGCCAGGGCCCCAGATACGCAGTATTTT.